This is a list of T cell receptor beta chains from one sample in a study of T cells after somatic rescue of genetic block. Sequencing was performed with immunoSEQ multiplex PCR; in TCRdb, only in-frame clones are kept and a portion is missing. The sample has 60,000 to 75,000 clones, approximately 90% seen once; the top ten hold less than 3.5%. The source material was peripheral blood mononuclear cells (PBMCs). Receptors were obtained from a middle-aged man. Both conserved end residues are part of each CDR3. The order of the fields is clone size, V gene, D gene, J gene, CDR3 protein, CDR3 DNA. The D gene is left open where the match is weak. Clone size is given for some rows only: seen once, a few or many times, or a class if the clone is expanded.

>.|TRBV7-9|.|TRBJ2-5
CASSRAGLGKTQYF
TGTGCCAGCAGCAGGGCGGGACTTGGGAAGACCCAGTACTTC
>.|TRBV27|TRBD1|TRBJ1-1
CASSLLWGQGPITEAFF
TGTGCCAGCAGTTTATTATGGGGACAGGGGCCTATCACTGAAGCTTTCTTT
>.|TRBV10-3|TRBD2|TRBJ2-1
CAISEGLAGVEGSYNEQFF
TGTGCCATCAGTGAAGGACTAGCGGGAGTAGAGGGCTCCTACAATGAGCAGTTCTTC
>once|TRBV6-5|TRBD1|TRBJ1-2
CAGKTGDNGYTF
TGTGCCGGGAAGACAGGGGACAATGGCTACACCTTC
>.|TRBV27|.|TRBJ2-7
CASSFTVSYEQYF
TGTGCCAGCAGTTTTACGGTCTCCTACGAGCAGTACTTC
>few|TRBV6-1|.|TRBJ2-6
CASREGGSGANVLTF
TGTGCCAGCAGGGAAGGGGGAAGTGGGGCCAACGTCCTGACTTTC
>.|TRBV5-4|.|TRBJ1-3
CASGQMSSGNTIYF
TGTGCCAGTGGACAGATGAGCTCTGGAAACACCATATATTTT
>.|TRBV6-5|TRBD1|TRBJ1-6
CASSYSQTGFHSPLHF
TGTGCCAGCAGTTACTCCCAGACAGGGTTCCATTCACCCCTCCACTTT
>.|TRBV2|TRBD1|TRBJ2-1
CASSEDRGSYNEQFF
TGTGCCAGCAGTGAAGACAGGGGTTCCTACAATGAGCAGTTCTTC
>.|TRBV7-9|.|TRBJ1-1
CASSSARVNTEAFF
TGTGCCAGCAGCTCCGCCAGGGTAAACACTGAAGCTTTCTTT
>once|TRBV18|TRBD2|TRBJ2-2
CASSPYSLISGRNTGELFF
TGTGCCAGCTCACCTTACTCTTTAATTAGCGGGAGGAACACCGGGGAGCTGTTTTTT
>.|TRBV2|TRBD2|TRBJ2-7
CASIPGLAVSEQYF
TGTGCCAGCATTCCGGGACTAGCTGTCAGCGAGCAGTACTTC
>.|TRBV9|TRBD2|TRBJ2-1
CASSVGLAGGTSYNEQFF
TGTGCCAGCAGCGTAGGGCTAGCGGGAGGAACCTCCTACAATGAGCAGTTCTTC
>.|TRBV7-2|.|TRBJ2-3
CASSLEGGWDGDTQYF
TGTGCCAGCAGCTTAGAGGGGGGGTGGGATGGAGATACGCAGTATTTT
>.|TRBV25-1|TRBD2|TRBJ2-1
CASSESSSGRAGYEQFF
TGTGCCAGCAGTGAATCTTCTAGCGGGAGGGCCGGGTATGAGCAGTTCTTC
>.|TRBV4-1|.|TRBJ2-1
CASSPSASYYEQFF
TGCGCCAGCAGCCCCTCAGCGTCTTATTATGAGCAGTTCTTC
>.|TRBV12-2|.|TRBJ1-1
CASRLAVRGRRRGCTEAFF
TGTGCAAGTCGCTTAGCGGTCAGGGGGCGGAGGAGAGGATGCACTGAAGCTTTCTTT
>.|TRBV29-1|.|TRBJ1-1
CSAERGNTEAFF
TGCAGCGCCGAACGAGGGAACACTGAAGCTTTCTTT
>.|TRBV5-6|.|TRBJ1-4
CASRRWEKNSNEKLFF
TGTGCCAGCAGACGATGGGAGAAAAATTCGAATGAAAAACTGTTTTTT
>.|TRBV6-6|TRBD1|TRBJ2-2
CASLIPGQGAPGELFF
TGTGCCAGCCTAATACCGGGACAGGGGGCGCCCGGGGAGCTGTTTTTT
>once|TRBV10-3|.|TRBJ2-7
CAISVAGDSYEQYF
TGTGCCATCAGTGTCGCAGGGGATTCCTACGAGCAGTACTTC
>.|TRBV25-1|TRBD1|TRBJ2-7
CASSGRQGDHEQYF
TGTGCCAGCAGTGGTAGACAGGGGGACCACGAGCAGTACTTC
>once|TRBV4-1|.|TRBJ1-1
CASSHKGLDSLNTEAFF
TGCGCCAGCAGCCATAAAGGGTTGGACAGCCTGAACACTGAAGCTTTCTTT
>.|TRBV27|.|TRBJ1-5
CASSSVGRSNQPQHF
TGTGCCAGCAGTTCGGTAGGGAGAAGCAATCAGCCCCAGCATTTT
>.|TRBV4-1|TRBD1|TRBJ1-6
CASSTSGGISRNSPLHF
TGCGCCAGCAGCACGTCAGGGGGAATCTCACGAAATTCACCCCTCCACTTT
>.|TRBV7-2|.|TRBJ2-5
CASGRNQETQYF
TGTGCCAGCGGGAGGAACCAAGAGACCCAGTACTTC
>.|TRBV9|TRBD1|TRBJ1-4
CASSVDGTENEKLFF
TGTGCCAGCAGCGTTGACGGGACAGAGAATGAAAAACTGTTTTTT
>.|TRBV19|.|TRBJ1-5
CASSILWQANQPQHF
TGTGCCAGTAGTATACTCTGGCAGGCCAATCAGCCCCAGCATTTT
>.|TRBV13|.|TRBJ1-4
CASSWGGSAQEKLFF
TGTGCCAGCAGCTGGGGTGGGTCCGCTCAAGAAAAACTGTTTTTT
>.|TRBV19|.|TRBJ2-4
CASSPQIAKNIQYF
TGTGCCAGTAGTCCTCAGATAGCCAAAAACATTCAGTACTTC
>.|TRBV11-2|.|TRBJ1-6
CASSLIGRARSYNSPLHF
TGTGCCAGCAGCCTGATAGGGAGAGCCCGCTCCTATAATTCACCCCTCCACTTT
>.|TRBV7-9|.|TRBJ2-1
CASRIGGNYNEQFF
TGTGCCAGCAGAATAGGGGGGAACTACAATGAGCAGTTCTTC
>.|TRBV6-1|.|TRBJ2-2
CASSEALAGRTGELFF
TGTGCCAGCAGTGAAGCGCTGGCAGGGCGTACCGGGGAGCTGTTTTTT
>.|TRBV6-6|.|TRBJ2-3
CASSYSARDDTQYF
TGTGCCAGCAGTTACTCCGCCCGGGATGATACGCAGTATTTT
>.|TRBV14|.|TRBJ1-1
CASSQPGMNTEAFF
TGTGCCAGCAGCCAGCCCGGGATGAACACTGAAGCTTTCTTT
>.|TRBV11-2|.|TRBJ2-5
CASSLARFETQYF
TGTGCCAGCAGCTTAGCCAGGTTCGAGACCCAGTACTTC
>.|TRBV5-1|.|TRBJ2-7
CASSLGRGAIYEQYF
TGCGCCAGCAGCTTGGGCCGGGGAGCCATCTACGAGCAGTACTTC
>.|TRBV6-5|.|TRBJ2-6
CASTPSSANVLTF
TGTGCCAGCACCCCGTCTTCGGCCAACGTCCTGACTTTC
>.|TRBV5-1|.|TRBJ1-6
CASSPGPTEYNSPLHF
TGCGCCAGCAGCCCTGGACCGACAGAATATAATTCACCCCTCCACTTT
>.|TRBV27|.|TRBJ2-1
CASSPKAMEGNEQFF
TGTGCCAGCAGTCCAAAAGCCATGGAGGGCAATGAGCAGTTCTTC